Described below is a single T cell receptor (beta chain) sequence and its context. Antigen specificity is unknown. The record originates from a study of cytomegalovirus exposure and HLA in healthy donors. Study-wide results and caveats: By HLA locus, TCR association rates varied in a later analysis, with DRB1 showing the most and HLA-C the fewest. Highly shared sequence variants in one cluster were likely a sequencing artifact.

The primer mix had 60 Vbeta and 13 Jbeta primers. The data were produced by immunoSEQ multiplex PCR, yet TCRdb's version contains in-frame clones alone and is incomplete. The table has 150,000 to 200,000 clones, roughly 72% seen once. The clonotype originates from a woman aged 25 to 39 in good health and CMV-seropositive. The specimen sequenced was PBMCs.

The CDR3 is CASSAEGLGANEQYF. CDR3 sequence (DNA): TGTGCCAGCAGCGCCGAGGGACTAGGAGCCAACGAGCAGTACTTC. V gene TRBV9 combines with J gene TRBJ2-5, with 8 bases aligning to TRBD2. TRBJ2-7 matches the DNA end more closely, so the J call is doubtful. The CDR3 has 15 amino acids. Germline assignment: CDR1 SGDLS and CDR2 YYNGEE.